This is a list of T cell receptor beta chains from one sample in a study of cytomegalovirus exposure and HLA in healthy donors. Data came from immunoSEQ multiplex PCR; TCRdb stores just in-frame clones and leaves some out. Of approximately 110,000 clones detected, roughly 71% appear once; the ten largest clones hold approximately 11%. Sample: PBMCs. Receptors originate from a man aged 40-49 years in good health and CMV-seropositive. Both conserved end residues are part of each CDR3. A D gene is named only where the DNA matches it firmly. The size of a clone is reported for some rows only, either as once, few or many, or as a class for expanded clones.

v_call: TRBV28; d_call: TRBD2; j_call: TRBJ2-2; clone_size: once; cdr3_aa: CASSPRGLAGGGTGELFF; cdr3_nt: TGTGCCAGCAGCCCGAGGGGACTAGCGGGAGGCGGAACCGGGGAGCTGTTTTTT
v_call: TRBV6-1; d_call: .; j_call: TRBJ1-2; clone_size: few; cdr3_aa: CASRLYRDGNYGYTF; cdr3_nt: TGTGCCAGCAGACTCTACAGGGATGGCAACTATGGCTACACCTTC
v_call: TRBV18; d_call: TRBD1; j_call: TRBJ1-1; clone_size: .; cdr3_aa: CASSPDRVGLGEAFF; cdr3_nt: TGTGCCAGCTCACCCGACAGGGTGGGGCTGGGTGAAGCTTTCTTT
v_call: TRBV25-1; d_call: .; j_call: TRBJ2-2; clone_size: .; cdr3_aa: CASSDTKTGNTGELFF; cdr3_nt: TGTGCCAGCAGTGATACGAAGACAGGGAACACCGGGGAGCTGTTTTTT
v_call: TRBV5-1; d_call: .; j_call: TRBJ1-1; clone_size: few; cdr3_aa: CASSLGHSMNTEAFF; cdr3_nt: TGCGCCAGCAGCTTGGGGCACAGCATGAACACTGAAGCTTTCTTT
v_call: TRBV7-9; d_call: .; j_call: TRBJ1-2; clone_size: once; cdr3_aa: CSSSRDDYGYTF; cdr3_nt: TGTTCCAGCAGCCGAGATGACTATGGCTACACCTTC
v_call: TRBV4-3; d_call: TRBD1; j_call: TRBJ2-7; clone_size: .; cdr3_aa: CASSPGQGWDEQYF; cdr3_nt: TGCGCCAGCAGCCCCGGACAGGGATGGGACGAGCAGTACTTC
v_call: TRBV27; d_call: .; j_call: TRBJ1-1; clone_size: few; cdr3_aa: CASSWDTQGNTEAFF; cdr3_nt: TGTGCCAGCAGTTGGGACACCCAAGGGAACACTGAAGCTTTCTTT
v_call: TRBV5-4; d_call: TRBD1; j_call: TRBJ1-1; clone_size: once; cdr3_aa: CASSLYQGAGNTEAFF; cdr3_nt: TGTGCCAGCAGCTTGTACCAGGGGGCAGGAAATACTGAAGCTTTCTTT
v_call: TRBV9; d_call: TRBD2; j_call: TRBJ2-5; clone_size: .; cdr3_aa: CASEKGAGEETQYF; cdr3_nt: TGTGCCAGCGAAAAAGGGGCGGGAGAAGAGACCCAGTACTTC
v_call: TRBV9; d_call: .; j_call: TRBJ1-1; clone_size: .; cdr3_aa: CASSVGHRYTEAFF; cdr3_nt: TGTGCCAGCAGCGTAGGGCACAGATACACTGAAGCTTTCTTT
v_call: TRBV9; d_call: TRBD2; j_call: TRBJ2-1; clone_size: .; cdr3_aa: CASSSGLAFNEQFF; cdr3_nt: TGTGCCAGCAGCTCGGGACTAGCTTTCAATGAGCAGTTCTTC
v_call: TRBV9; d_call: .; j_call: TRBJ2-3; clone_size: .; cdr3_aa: CASSPGDSTDTQYF; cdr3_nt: TGTGCCAGCAGCCCGGGGGACAGCACAGATACGCAGTATTTT
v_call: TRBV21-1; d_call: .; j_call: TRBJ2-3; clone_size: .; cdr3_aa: CASSNTSGSTDTQYF; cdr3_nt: TGTGCCAGCAGCAACACTAGCGGGAGCACAGATACGCAGTATTTT
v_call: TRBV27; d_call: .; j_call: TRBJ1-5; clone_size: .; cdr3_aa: CASSTQGNNQPQHF; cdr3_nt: TGTGCCAGCAGTACCCAGGGAAACAATCAGCCCCAGCATTTT
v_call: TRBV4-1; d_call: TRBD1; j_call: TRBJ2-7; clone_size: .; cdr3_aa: CASSQDRGLREQYF; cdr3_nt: TGCGCCAGCAGCCAGGACAGGGGGCTTAGAGAGCAGTACTTC
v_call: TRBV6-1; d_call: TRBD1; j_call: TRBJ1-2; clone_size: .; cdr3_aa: CASSEENRGDYGYTF; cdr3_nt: TGTGCCAGCAGTGAAGAGAACAGGGGAGACTATGGCTACACCTTC
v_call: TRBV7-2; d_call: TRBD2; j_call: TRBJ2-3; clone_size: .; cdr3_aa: CASSRSLAIAADTQYF; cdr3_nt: TGTGCCAGCAGCAGATCACTAGCGATAGCTGCAGATACGCAGTATTTT
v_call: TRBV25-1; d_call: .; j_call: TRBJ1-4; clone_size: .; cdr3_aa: CASSEGPAHNEKLFF; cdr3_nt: TGTGCCAGCAGTGAAGGGCCAGCCCATAATGAAAAACTGTTTTTT
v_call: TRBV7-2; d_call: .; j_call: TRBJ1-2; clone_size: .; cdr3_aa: CASSLIVSGIYGYTF; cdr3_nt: TGTGCCAGCAGCTTAATTGTATCAGGGATCTATGGCTACACCTTC
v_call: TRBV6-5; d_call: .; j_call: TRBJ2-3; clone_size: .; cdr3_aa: CASTSSTDTQYF; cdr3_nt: TGTGCCAGCACCTCTAGCACAGATACGCAGTATTTT
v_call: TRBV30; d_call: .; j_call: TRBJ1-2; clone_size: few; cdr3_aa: CAWSVKTRGGYTF; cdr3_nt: TGTGCCTGGAGCGTTAAGACAAGGGGTGGCTACACCTTC
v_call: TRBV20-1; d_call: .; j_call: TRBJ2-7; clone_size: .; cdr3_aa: CSWQSGREQYF; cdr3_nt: TGCAGTTGGCAATCAGGGAGGGAGCAGTACTTC
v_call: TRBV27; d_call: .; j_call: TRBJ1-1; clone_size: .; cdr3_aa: CASKRGNTEAFF; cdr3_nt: TGTGCCAGCAAACGGGGGAACACTGAAGCTTTCTTT
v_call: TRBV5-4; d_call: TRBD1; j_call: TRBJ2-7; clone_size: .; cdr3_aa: CASSRSGTGNYEQYF; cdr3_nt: TGTGCCAGCAGCCGCTCCGGGACAGGGAACTACGAGCAGTACTTC
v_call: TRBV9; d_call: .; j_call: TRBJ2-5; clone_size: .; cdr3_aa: CASSQYQETQYF; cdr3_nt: TGTGCCAGCAGCCAGTATCAAGAGACCCAGTACTTC
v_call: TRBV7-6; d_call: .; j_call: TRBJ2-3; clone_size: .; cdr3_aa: CASSSITGTDTQYF; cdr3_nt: TGTGCCAGCAGCTCTATAACAGGGACAGATACGCAGTATTTT
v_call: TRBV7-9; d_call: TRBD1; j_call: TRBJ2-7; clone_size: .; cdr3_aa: CASSSGTGIYEQYF; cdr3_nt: TGTGCCAGCAGCTCGGGGACAGGGATTTACGAGCAGTACTTC
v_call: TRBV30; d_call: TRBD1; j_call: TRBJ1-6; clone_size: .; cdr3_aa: CAWGKTGNSPLHF; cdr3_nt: TGTGCCTGGGGAAAGACAGGGAATTCACCCCTCCACTTT
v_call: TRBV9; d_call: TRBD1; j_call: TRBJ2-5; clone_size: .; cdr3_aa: CASSAGQPQETQYF; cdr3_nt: TGTGCCAGCAGCGCGGGACAGCCCCAAGAGACCCAGTACTTC
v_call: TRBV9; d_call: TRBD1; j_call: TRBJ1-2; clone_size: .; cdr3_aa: CASSVLTGGRGYTF; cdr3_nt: TGTGCCAGCAGCGTGTTGACAGGGGGCCGTGGCTACACCTTC
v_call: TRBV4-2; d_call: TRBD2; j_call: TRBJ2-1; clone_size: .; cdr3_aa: CASSQDRGAYNEQFF; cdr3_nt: TGTGCCAGCAGCCAAGATCGGGGGGCCTACAATGAGCAGTTCTTC
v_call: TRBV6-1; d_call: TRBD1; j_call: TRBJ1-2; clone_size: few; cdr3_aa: CASSEDGGQGSDGYTF; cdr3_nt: TGTGCCAGCAGTGAAGATGGGGGACAGGGATCGGATGGCTACACCTTC
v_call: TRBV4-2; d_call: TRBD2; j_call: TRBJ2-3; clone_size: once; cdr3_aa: CASSSPVSAGVRDTQYF; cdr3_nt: TGTGCCAGCAGCTCCCCCGTCTCAGCGGGAGTAAGAGATACGCAGTATTTT
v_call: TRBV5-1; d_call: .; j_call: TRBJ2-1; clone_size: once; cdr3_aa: CASSSETGIHEQFF; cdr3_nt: TGCGCCAGCAGCTCGGAAACAGGGATTCATGAGCAGTTCTTC